The rows below give T cell receptor beta chains drawn from one sample of a study of long-term antiretroviral therapy in people with HIV. Sequencing was performed with immunoSEQ multiplex PCR; in TCRdb, only in-frame clones are kept and a portion is missing. The repertoire includes under 30,000 clones, approximately 86% of them detected once, and approximately 3.8% sits in the top ten. This specimen consisted of unsorted PBMCs, obtained 1.9 years after starting antiretroviral therapy. These receptors all stem from a woman in her 30s with HIV. Each CDR3 is given with its conserved first and last residue. A D gene is named only where the DNA matches it firmly. A clone size is listed for some rows: how often the clone was seen (once, few, many), or a class if it is expanded.

d_call	j_call	clone_size	v_call	cdr3_nt	cdr3_aa
TRBD1	TRBJ1-5	NA	TRBV6-1	TGTGCCAGCAGTGAAAAGAACTCACAGGGGGCTAATCAGCCCCAGCATTTT	CASSEKNSQGANQPQHF
TRBD2	TRBJ2-3	medium-sized	TRBV7-2	TGTGCCAGCAGCTCGACCAATCTAGCGGAGAAGTATTTT	CASSSTNLAEKYF
NA	TRBJ1-1	once	TRBV12-1	NA	CASSVVRFGQGTEAFF
NA	TRBJ1-1	NA	TRBV5-6	TGTGCCAGCAGCCTCGACAGGTCCGGTGAAGCTTTCTTT	CASSLDRSGEAFF
NA	TRBJ1-1	NA	TRBV5-8	TGTGCCAGCAGAATTGGTCAGCAAAAGAACACTGAAGCTTTCTTT	CASRIGQQKNTEAFF
TRBD1	TRBJ2-6	NA	TRBV11-1	TGTGCCAGCAGCTGGGACAGCTCTGGGGCCAACGTCCTGACTTTC	CASSWDSSGANVLTF
NA	TRBJ2-5	NA	TRBV6-6	TGTGCCAGCGCTGTACGGGGGGAGACCCAGTACTTC	CASAVRGETQYF
NA	TRBJ1-2	once	TRBV27	TGTGCCAGCAGTTCCTACGACAGCCACTATGGCTACACCTTC	CASSSYDSHYGYTF
TRBD1	TRBJ1-4	NA	TRBV6-1	TGTGCCAGCAGTTTCGACAGGGTAGAAAAACTGTTTTTT	CASSFDRVEKLFF
TRBD1	TRBJ1-2	NA	TRBV6-1	TGTGCCAGCAGTACACCGACAGGGGGCTATGGCTACACCTTC	CASSTPTGGYGYTF
NA	TRBJ1-4	NA	TRBV7-9	TGTGCCAGCAGCTTAGCCCCAACACAGGGATATGAAAAACTGTTTTTT	CASSLAPTQGYEKLFF
TRBD1	TRBJ1-2	NA	TRBV6-6	TGTGCCAGCAGTTACGCCCGGACAGGGGAGCATGGCTACACCTTC	CASSYARTGEHGYTF
NA	TRBJ1-2	once	TRBV27	TGTGCCAGCAGTTCAGTGGGACTGGATGGCTACACCTTC	CASSSVGLDGYTF
NA	TRBJ1-3	NA	TRBV6-5	TGTGCCAGCAGTCAAACAGTCTCTGGAAACACCATATATTTT	CASSQTVSGNTIYF
NA	TRBJ2-5	NA	TRBV6-1	TGTGCCAGCAGTGGCCGGGACCTTGAAGAGACCCAGTACTTC	CASSGRDLEETQYF
NA	TRBJ2-3	NA	TRBV6-5	TGTGCCAGCAGGTCTCAGACCACAGATACGCAGTATTTT	CASRSQTTDTQYF
NA	TRBJ1-3	NA	TRBV28	TGTGCCAGCAGTTTAGGCGGGGTCCCCTCTGGAAACACCATATATTTT	CASSLGGVPSGNTIYF
TRBD1	TRBJ1-3	NA	TRBV4-1	TGCGCCAGCAGCCAGGGGGGCGGACAGGGGGAAACTTCGAAGATCTCTGGAAACACCATATATTTT	CASSQGGGQGETSKISGNTIYF
NA	TRBJ1-2	NA	TRBV30	TGTGCCTGGAGTAATAACTATGGCTACACCTTC	CAWSNNYGYTF
NA	TRBJ1-1	NA	TRBV6-5	TGTGCCAGCAGTTACGGGTTGGGGGCGGACACTGAAGCTTTCTTT	CASSYGLGADTEAFF
NA	TRBJ1-2	NA	TRBV19	TGTGCCAGTAGTGGCCCCCCCGTCTATGGCTACACCTTC	CASSGPPVYGYTF
NA	TRBJ1-1	NA	TRBV2	TGTGCCAGCTTGATCAGAGAGAACACTGAAGCTTTCTTT	CASLIRENTEAFF
NA	TRBJ1-2	NA	TRBV6-5	TGTGCCAGCAGGACCGTGACAGCATATGGCTACACCTTC	CASRTVTAYGYTF
NA	TRBJ1-1	NA	TRBV11-2	TGTGCCAGCAGCTTAAGGGCGGCTTCGAACACTGAAGCTTTCTTT	CASSLRAASNTEAFF
NA	TRBJ1-2	NA	TRBV5-1	TGCGCCAGCAGCTCCCCGCTGGGTGGAGCTAACTATGGCTACACCTTC	CASSSPLGGANYGYTF
TRBD2	TRBJ2-1	NA	TRBV7-8	TGTGCCAGCAGCTCTCTACTTCTCCGGGGGGACTACAATGAGCAGTTCTTC	CASSSLLLRGDYNEQFF
NA	TRBJ1-2	NA	TRBV5-1	TGCGCCAGCAGGATGGGACCCCTGCTCTCACTTGGCTACACCTTC	CASRMGPLLSLGYTF
NA	TRBJ2-5	NA	TRBV18	TGTGCCAGCTCACCGGGGGGACACCCCCAAGAGACCCAGTACTTC	CASSPGGHPQETQYF
NA	TRBJ1-2	NA	TRBV6-5	TGTGCCAGCAGGCAGGACAGCAACTATGGCTACACCTTC	CASRQDSNYGYTF
NA	TRBJ1-4	NA	TRBV25-1	TGTGCCAGCAGTGAATATGCGCTCGCGGATGAAAAACTGTTTTTT	CASSEYALADEKLFF
NA	TRBJ1-5	NA	TRBV9	TGTGCCAGCAGCGTAGAGGGCGGCAGAAATCAGCCCCAGCATTTT	CASSVEGGRNQPQHF
NA	TRBJ2-3	NA	TRBV5-6	TGTGCCAGCAGCCGTTTCAGCTCGAAAGATACGCAGTATTTT	CASSRFSSKDTQYF
TRBD2	TRBJ2-2	NA	TRBV30	TGTGCCTGGACCTCGAAGCGGGGGGGAAACACCGGGGAGCTGTTTTTT	CAWTSKRGGNTGELFF
TRBD1	TRBJ1-4	NA	TRBV30	TGTGCCTTTGGTAATGCGGACAGGCGACATTTT	CAFGNADRRHF
NA	TRBJ2-2	NA	TRBV29-1	TGCAGCGCCTACAGGGACGCCGGGGAGCTGTTTTTT	CSAYRDAGELFF
NA	TRBJ2-5	NA	TRBV7-2	TGTGCCAGCAGCTTAGTGGCGTGGGGGCGGGGAGAAGAGACCCAGTACTTC	CASSLVAWGRGEETQYF
NA	TRBJ2-1	NA	TRBV2	TGTGCCAGCAGTGAAGGGGCGGGGTACGGTGAGCAGTTCTTC	CASSEGAGYGEQFF
NA	TRBJ2-7	once	TRBV2	TGTGCCAGCAGTGAAGGGCAGGGGGGTTACGAGCAGTACTTC	CASSEGQGGYEQYF
NA	TRBJ2-1	NA	TRBV10-2	TGCGCCAGCAGTGAGTCCCGGAGCGGGCAGTTCTTC	CASSESRSGQFF
TRBD1	TRBJ2-1	NA	TRBV27	TGTGCCAGCAGTCCCTTGGGACAGGCGGTTGGTGAGTTCTTC	CASSPLGQAVGEFF
NA	TRBJ2-3	NA	TRBV5-1	TGCGCCAGCAGCTTGAGGAGAAACACAGATACGCAGTATTTT	CASSLRRNTDTQYF
TRBD2	TRBJ2-3	once	TRBV5-8	TGTGCCAGCAGCTTAGGACTAGCGGGGGCCACAGATACGCAGTATTTT	CASSLGLAGATDTQYF
NA	TRBJ2-3	once	TRBV5-4	TGTGCCAGCAGCTCGGAGGGTAGGAGGAGAGGAGATACGCAGTATTTT	CASSSEGRRRGDTQYF
TRBD2	TRBJ2-1	NA	TRBV7-8	TGTGCCAGCAGCTTAGTGACTAGCGGTTACAATGAGCAGTTCTTC	CASSLVTSGYNEQFF
NA	TRBJ1-2	NA	TRBV28	TGTGCCAGCAGTTTACGTAGCTATGGCTACACCTTC	CASSLRSYGYTF
NA	TRBJ2-1	NA	TRBV2	TGTGCCAGCAGTGGGATATACTACAATGAGCAGTTCTTC	CASSGIYYNEQFF
NA	TRBJ1-2	NA	TRBV14	TGTGCCAGCAGCCAAGGAACAGGGACATTGAGAGGCTACACCTTC	CASSQGTGTLRGYTF
TRBD1	TRBJ2-5	NA	TRBV7-7	TGTGCCAGCAGCCCAACAGGGGACGGAGAGACCCAGTACTTC	CASSPTGDGETQYF
NA	TRBJ1-5	NA	TRBV2	TGTGCCAGCGTAATACAGGGAGGACAGCCCCAGCATTTT	CASVIQGGQPQHF
NA	TRBJ2-3	NA	TRBV11-2	TGTGCCAGCAGCTTAGGGTTAGGGGGTGTCACAGATACGCAGTATTTT	CASSLGLGGVTDTQYF